Below, 28 T cell receptor beta chains from the same sample are listed, as sequenced in a study of cytomegalovirus exposure and HLA in healthy donors. PCR primers comprised 60 Vbeta and 13 Jbeta primers. Clones were sequenced by immunoSEQ multiplex PCR, and TCRdb holds only the in-frame ones, with some missing. The sample has around 110,000 clones, 81% seen once. The sequencing input was PBMCs. Receptors originate from a woman younger than 45 in good health and CMV-seronegative.

V and J are TRBV27 and TRBJ2-7, with 9 bases fitting TRBD1. Germline V lookup: CDR1 MNHEY, CDR2 SMNVEV (reference sequence). This CDR3 is built from 14 residues. After removal of 5 bases from V and 4 bases from J, the junction contained 6 bases not matched to a gene. The CDR3 spells CASSRQGGRYEQYF. CDR3 nucleotide sequence: TGTGCCAGCAGTCGACAGGGGGGAAGGTACGAGCAGTACTTC.

V and J are TRBV11-2 and TRBJ2-1, with 9 bases aligning to TRBD2. CDR1 is SGHAT, CDR2 FQNNGV, per germline. This CDR3 is 16 amino acids long. Germline trimming cut 3 bases from V and 0 bases from J; bases unmatched to any gene: 3. The CDR3 nucleotides read TGTGCCAGCAGCTTGGCTAGCGGGGACTCCTACAATGAGCAGTTCTTC. Protein product: CASSLASGDSYNEQFF. The full variable domain, in which reference TRBV11-2 and TRBJ2-1 provide the parts outside the CDR3, is EAGVAQSPRYKIIEKRQSVAFWCNPISGHATLYWYQQILGQGPKLLIQFQNNGVVDDSQLPKDRFSAERLKGVDSTLKIQPAKLEDSAVYLCASSLASGDSYNEQFFGPGTRLTVL.

This clone was seen more than once but under ten times. The gene calls are TRBV6-1 and TRBJ1-4, with D perhaps matching TRBD1 (5 bases). In germline, CDR1 is MNHNS, CDR2 SASEGT. This CDR3 spans 16 amino acids. Trimming pared 4 bases from V and 5 bases from J, leaving 17 bases between. The CDR3 loop is CASSADRSGGNEKLFF. For the CDR3, the DNA is TGTGCCAGCAGTGCCGATCGTTCGGGGGGAAATGAAAAACTGTTTTTT.

The genes are TRBV7-3 and TRBJ2-1; weak D call: TRBD2 (5 bases). Germline CDR1 reads SGHTA; CDR2 reads FQGTGA. V was cut by 2 bases and J by 5 bases, with 7 bases left in between. The CDR3 consists of 13 residues. The CDR3 region has the DNA TGTGCCAGCAGCTTACACGGGGACAATGAGCAGTTCTTC. Translation: CASSLHGDNEQFF.

A remark on this clone: One end of the junction fails to match germline, which may point to a read error. This rearrangement joins TRBV28 to TRBJ1-4; D remains ambiguous. Germline V gene data show CDR1 as MDHEN and CDR2 as SYDVKM. The CDR3 spans 12 residues. CDR3 DNA: TGTGCCAGCAGCCAAGGGAGGGAGAGTTTAATTTTT. Its protein product is CASSQGRESLIF. Filled out from reference TRBV28 and TRBJ1-4, the complete variable domain reads DVKVTQSSRYLVKRTGEKVFLECVQDMDHENMFWYRQDPGLGLRLIYFSYDVKMKEKGDIPEGYSVSREKKERFSLILESASTNQTSMYLCASSQGRESLIFGSGTQLSVL.

The chain combines TRBV7-9 with TRBJ2-7; TRBD2 aligns across 10 bases. The CDR3 length is 15 residues. V dropped 6 bases and J dropped 7; count of bases not matched to a gene: 12. Germline V gene lookup returns CDR1 SEHNR and CDR2 FQNEAQ (reference sequence). As DNA, the CDR3 is TGTGCCAGCAGTCAAAGCGGGAGGGCCTCGGGAGAGCAGTACTTC. It codes for CASSQSGRASGEQYF.

The chain employs TRBV4-2 and TRBJ2-7; 10 bases map to TRBD2. The CDR3 totals 16 residues. Germline trimming cut 1 base from V and 4 bases from J; bases unmatched to any gene: 7. The germline V gene has CDR1 LGHNA and CDR2 YNFKEQ. CDR3 amino acids: CASSQGASGSQYEQYF. Written as DNA, the CDR3 is TGTGCCAGCAGCCAAGGCGCTAGCGGGAGTCAATACGAGCAGTACTTC.

The chain combines TRBV21-1 with TRBJ2-7; TRBD2 is the table's D call and was not checked against the DNA. TRBV21-1 counts as a pseudogene. The CDR3 is 15 residues long. The CDR3 protein is CASPRTGTSDYEQYF. The CDR3 DNA sequence: TGTGCCAGTCCGAGAACCGGGACTAGCGACTACGAGCAGTACTTC.

This clone was seen just once. This chain uses TRBV6-6 with TRBJ1-5; 8 bases are shared with TRBD1. CDR1 is MNHNY, CDR2 SVGAGI, per germline (reference sequence). Unmatched junction bases numbered 6, after V lost 6 bases and J lost 2 bases. The CDR3 totals 15 residues. The CDR3 reads CASRRSGGGNQPQHF. The CDR3, as DNA: TGTGCCAGCAGAAGATCAGGGGGCGGCAATCAGCCCCAGCATTTT.

This clone was recorded only once. The gene calls are TRBV2 and TRBJ2-5, with 8 bases that match TRBD2. The CDR3 length is 13 residues. Trimming took 4 bases from V and 3 from J; bases not matched to a gene: 1. Germline V gene lookup returns CDR1 SNHLY and CDR2 FYNNEI. CDR3 sequence reads: CASSAGGEETQYF. DNA of the CDR3: TGTGCCAGCAGTGCCGGGGGGGAAGAGACCCAGTACTTC.

The rearrangement joins TRBV6-5 to TRBJ2-1; 7 nucleotides line up with TRBD2. This CDR3 contains 16 residues. The germline CDR1 and CDR2 sequences are MNHEY and SVGAGI. Unmatched junction bases numbered 8, after V lost 2 bases and J lost 4 bases. CDR3 residues: CASSYTTGLIYNEQFF. The CDR3 bases are TGTGCCAGCAGTTACACCACGGGACTAATTTACAATGAGCAGTTCTTC.

This clone has a single count. V and J are TRBV7-2 and TRBJ1-2; 8 bases are a match to TRBD1. CDR1 is SGHTA, CDR2 FQGNSA, per germline. The length of the CDR3 is 17 residues. The V segment lost 5 bases and the J segment 0 bases; nucleotides outside the gene matches: 11. CDR3 sequence: CASSPRTGIAPNYGYTF. CDR3 in DNA: TGTGCCAGCAGCCCGCGGACAGGGATCGCACCTAACTATGGCTACACCTTC.

V and J are TRBV5-6 and TRBJ2-7; D may be TRBD1 (5 bases). V was shortened by 0 bases and J by 3 bases, with 10 bases between the two germline ends. Germline V CDR1 and CDR2: SGHDT, YYEEEE. This CDR3 is built from 14 residues. CDR3 sequence: CASSLEGRLYEQYF. In DNA, the CDR3 is TGTGCCAGCAGCTTGGAGGGGCGACTCTACGAGCAGTACTTC.

V usage is TRBV27 and J usage is TRBJ2-2, with D possibly being TRBD2 (5 bases). Germline lookup yields CDR1 MNHEY and CDR2 SMNVEV (reference sequence). The CDR3 length is 14 residues. Deletions cut 5 bases from V and 8 bases from J, with 15 bases between. CDR3 bases: TGTGCCAGCAGTCTGGGAGTTACCGGGGGGGAGCTGTTTTTT. Translated, it gives CASSLGVTGGELFF.

The genes are TRBV7-2 and TRBJ2-1; tentative D call: TRBD2 (5 bases). The CDR3 runs 13 residues. Trimming left V 4 bases short and J 6 bases short, with 10 bases between. The germline V gene encodes CDR1 SGHTA and CDR2 FQGNSA. The DNA for the CDR3 is TGTGCCAGCAGCTCCCTCGGGGTCAATGAGCAGTTCTTC. Translated, it gives CASSSLGVNEQFF.

The J gene is TRBJ2-1, the V gene TRBV28; 12 bases line up with TRBD2. The V gene end was trimmed by 5 bases and the J gene end by 9 bases; junction bases not matched to a gene: 17. The germline gives CDR1 MDHEN, CDR2 SYDVKM. This CDR3 is built from 18 residues. The CDR3 here is CASSEIGLAGKLPGEQFF. The DNA for the CDR3 is TGTGCCAGCAGTGAGATAGGACTAGCGGGAAAACTTCCGGGTGAGCAGTTCTTC.

The rearrangement links TRBV5-1 to TRBJ2-5; D is uncertain. The J call may be incorrect, as the DNA end agrees better with TRBJ2-7. Germline V gene data show CDR1 as SGHRS and CDR2 as YFSETQ. CDR3 length equals 14 residues. The CDR3 loop reads CASSLNDNSYEQYF. In nucleotides, the CDR3 is TGCGCCAGCAGCCTAAATGACAACTCCTACGAGCAGTACTTC.

V is TRBV6-5 and J is TRBJ2-7; 9 bases agree with TRBD1. Germline assignment: CDR1 MNHEY and CDR2 SVGAGI. The V segment lost 5 bases and the J segment 5 bases; nucleotides outside the gene matches: 10. This CDR3 is 15 amino acids long. CDR3 in amino acids: CASSPGTGRIDEQYF. The CDR3 DNA is TGTGCCAGCAGTCCGGGGACAGGGAGGATAGACGAGCAGTACTTC.

The chain is built from TRBV19 and TRBJ2-1; D might be TRBD1 (5 bases). V dropped 2 bases and J dropped 7 bases, with 9 bases sitting between them. The CDR3 length is 13 residues. Germline CDR1 and CDR2: LNHDA and SQIVND (reference sequence). The CDR3 nucleotides are TGTGCCAGTAGTATATATCAGGGAAATGAGCAGTTCTTC. This gives the protein CASSIYQGNEQFF.

The chain's CDR3 is CASSSDRGNQPQHF. The CDR3 bases are TGTGCCAGCTCATCGGACAGGGGGAATCAGCCCCAGCATTTT. The V and J genes are TRBV18 and TRBJ1-5; 10 bases align to TRBD1. The CDR3 runs 14 residues. Looked up from germline, CDR1 is KGHSH and CDR2 is LQKENI. Trimming at V came to 5 bases and at J to 4 bases, leaving 2 bases not matched to a gene.

This chain connects TRBV11-2 to TRBJ2-3, with 11 bases identical to TRBD2. With V trimmed by 4 bases and J by 3 bases, 3 bases remained unmatched. The CDR3 sequence is 15 residues long. The germline gives CDR1 SGHAT, CDR2 FQNNGV. This chain's CDR3 is CASSSLAGGTDTQYF. CDR3 coding DNA: TGTGCCAGCAGCTCCCTAGCGGGAGGTACAGATACGCAGTATTTT.

This sequence joins TRBV27 and TRBJ2-5; 12 positions match TRBD2. CDR3 size: 14 residues. V lost 5 bases to trimming and J lost 5 bases; unmatched junction nucleotides: 3. CDR1 and CDR2 from the germline V gene are MNHEY and SMNVEV (reference sequence). This CDR3 reads CASSEGTSGETQYF. CDR3 DNA: TGTGCCAGCAGTGAAGGGACTAGCGGGGAGACCCAGTACTTC.

V and J are TRBV7-9 and TRBJ1-4; possibly TRBD1 for D (5 bases). Trimming removed 4 bases from V and 6 bases from J, with 15 bases in between. The CDR3 runs to 15 residues. Germline assignment: CDR1 SEHNR and CDR2 FQNEAQ (reference sequence). CDR3: CASSWGGTGDEKLFF. The CDR3, as DNA: TGTGCCAGCAGCTGGGGGGGAACGGGAGATGAAAAACTGTTTTTT.

In its sample, this clone was seen a few times. V and J are TRBV16 and TRBJ1-2; 8 nucleotides match TRBD1. The J segment lost 5 bases and the V segment lost 0 bases, leaving 5 bases of the junction unmatched. Germline V gene sequence: CDR1 KGHSY, CDR2 FQNENV. The CDR3 is 15 amino acids. The CDR3 region has the DNA TGTGCCAGCAGCCAATCGTCAGGGGGCTTTTATGGCTACACCTTC. Protein: CASSQSSGGFYGYTF.

This chain uses TRBV12-5 with TRBJ2-2; 8 positions agree with TRBD1. CDR1 is LGHNT and CDR2 is FRNRAP in the germline V gene. This CDR3 comprises 16 residues. Losses at the gene ends were 6 bases for V and 1 base for J; bases not matched to a gene: 7. The CDR3 coding sequence is TGTGCTAGTGGGAACTCCGGGACAGGGAACACCGGGGAGCTGTTTTTT. This translates into CASGNSGTGNTGELFF. The variable domain in full, completed from reference TRBV12-5 and TRBJ2-2, reads DARVTQTPRHKVTEMGQEVTMRCQPILGHNTVFWYRQTMMQGLELLAYFRNRAPLDDSGMPKDRFSAEMPDATLATLKIQPSEPRDSAVYFCASGNSGTGNTGELFFGEGSRLTVL.

This clone was counted a few times. V gene TRBV5-1 combines with J gene TRBJ1-2; no reliable D call. The CDR3 runs to 13 residues. The ends were cut back, 4 bases at V and 1 base at J, with 8 bases in the middle. CDR1 is SGHRS, CDR2 YFSETQ, per germline. The CDR3 loop is CASSQQNNYGYTF. CDR3 nucleotide sequence: TGCGCCAGCAGCCAACAGAATAACTATGGCTACACCTTC. Drawing the rest from reference TRBV5-1 and TRBJ1-2, the complete variable domain is KAGVTQTPRYLIKTRGQQVTLSCSPISGHRSVSWYQQTPGQGLQFLFEYFSETQRNKGNFPGRFSGRQFSNSRSEMNVSTLELGDSALYLCASSQQNNYGYTFGSGTRLTVV.

This clone was recorded once. V and J are TRBV7-3 and TRBJ1-2; TRBD1 matches 8 bases. After removal of 4 bases from V and 5 bases from J, the junction contained 6 bases not matched to a gene. The CDR3 is 14 residues long. The germline gives CDR1 SGHTA, CDR2 FQGTGA. CDR3 protein: CASSSGTGEYGYTF. The CDR3 region has the DNA TGTGCCAGCAGCTCTGGGACAGGAGAGTATGGCTACACCTTC.

The chain joins TRBV6-5 to TRBJ2-7, with a tentative D call TRBD1 (6 bases). The CDR3 runs to 11 residues. V shed 6 bases and J shed 12 bases, with 15 bases lying between them. The germline V gene has CDR1 MNHEY and CDR2 SVGAGI. The CDR3 coding sequence is TGTGCCAGCAGCCAGGGGTCCAACTGGTACTTC. Encoded protein: CASSQGSNWYF.